These 26 T cell receptor beta chains were sequenced from one sample in a study of blood T cells in healthy people across ages. Alongside a J-beta primer mix, a sample-barcoded 5' primer served in a second PCR lasting about 7 to 12 cycles. TCRdb re-called the 5' RACE reads through MiXCR, storing one row per CDR3 protein. The table has roughly 680,000 distinct CDR3 sequences, over 40% seen once. The sample consisted of blood. The receptors stem from an elderly woman in good health.

This clonotype was picked up many times. The chain links TRBV12-3 or TRBV12-4 to TRBJ2-1; D not resolved. The CDR3 sequence is 14 residues long. Deletions cut 7 bases from V and 5 bases from J, with 15 bases between. CDR3 amino acids: CASTLDLLNNEQFF. The CDR3 bases are TGTGCCAGCACCCTGGACCTCTTGAACAATGAGCAGTTCTTC.

To note about this clonotype: It may be a read error: a sequence one base away is much more abundant. The chain links TRBV7-7 to TRBJ2-3; TRBD2 might be the D (6 bases). The V gene's germline CDR1 is SSHAT and CDR2 FNYEAQ (reference sequence). The CDR3 is 14 residues long. The DNA for the CDR3 is TGTGTCAGCAGCTTGGGACTCGGCACAGATACGCAGTATTTT. It yields the protein CVSSLGLGTDTQYF.

This sequence joins TRBV11-2 and TRBJ2-1; D possibly uses TRBD1 or TRBD2 (5 bases each). The CDR3 covers 12 residues. V was shortened by 8 bases and J by 4 bases, with 9 bases between the two germline ends. Germline V CDR1 and CDR2: SGHAT, FQNNGV. The CDR3 loop is CASRDLYNEQFF. CDR3 nucleotides: TGTGCCAGCCGGGACCTATACAATGAGCAGTTCTTC.

This clonotype was found once. This chain links TRBV19 with TRBJ2-3; D is ambiguous. Germline V lookup: CDR1 LNHDA, CDR2 SQIVND (reference sequence). Trimming cost V 6 bases and J 3 bases, with 16 bases left between them. The CDR3 runs to 15 residues. The CDR3 DNA follows: TGTGCCAGTAGCAAATCCTTGGGAAGAACAGATACGCAGTATTTT. Residues: CASSKSLGRTDTQYF.

The J gene is TRBJ2-5, the V gene TRBV3-1, with D unclear. The CDR3 is 15 amino acids. Germline V gives CDR1 LGHDT, CDR2 YNNKEL (reference sequence). With 5 bases removed from V and 5 bases from J, the gap between germline ends came to 18 bases. The CDR3 region has the DNA TGTGCCAGCAGCACACCACGAAGGTCTGGGGAGACCCAGTACTTC. Residues: CASSTPRRSGETQYF.

This clonotype has just a few counts. The rearrangement links TRBV7-3 to TRBJ1-5, with TRBD1 identical over 9 bases. CDR3 length: 14 amino acids. CDR1 SGHTA and CDR2 FQGTGA come from the germline V gene. Trimming removed 0 bases from V and 7 bases from J; junction bases left unmatched: 1. The CDR3 nucleotides are TGTGCCAGCAGCTTAACACAGGGGGCACAGCCCCAGCATTTT. It specifies CASSLTQGAQPQHF.

V and J are TRBV14 and TRBJ2-7; the match to TRBD2 covers 12 bases. V lost 4 bases, J lost 0 bases, and 13 bases stayed unmatched. CDR3 length equals 19 residues. The germline CDR1 and CDR2 sequences are SGHDN and FVKESK. In nucleotides, the CDR3 is TGTGCCAGCAGCCGAGGACTAGCGGGGCCTGACCCCAGCTCCTACGAGCAGTACTTC. It yields the protein CASSRGLAGPDPSSYEQYF.

V and J are TRBV4-1 and TRBJ2-1; 11 bases match TRBD2. In germline, CDR1 is MGHRA, CDR2 YSYEKL. This CDR3 has 18 amino acids. The junction had 8 bases not matched to a gene; V was cut back by 2 bases and J by 2 bases. The CDR3 DNA reads TGCGCCAGCAGCCAACGGGGGACTAGCGGTACCACCTACAATGAGCAGTTCTTC. It is translated as CASSQRGTSGTTYNEQFF.

V and J are TRBV27 and TRBJ2-7, with a weak D call TRBD1 (5 bases). Germline CDR1 MNHEY, CDR2 SMNVEV (reference sequence). V lost 2 bases and J 3 bases, leaving 8 bases between the germline ends. There are 13 residues in the CDR3. The CDR3, as DNA: TGTGCCAGCAGTTTAAACAGGAACTACGAGCAGTACTTC. Protein sequence: CASSLNRNYEQYF.

The chain has TRBV12-3 or TRBV12-4 and TRBJ2-4; D possibly corresponds to TRBD2 (5 bases). CDR3 size: 15 residues. V dropped 2 bases and J dropped 4 bases, with 12 bases sitting between them. The CDR3 bases are TGTGCCAGCAGTTTATCGGGAAGACTGAAAAACATTCAGTACTTC. It specifies CASSLSGRLKNIQYF.

The sample holds a few counts of this clonotype. This rearrangement joins TRBV24-1 to TRBJ2-2; no firm D call. The germline V gene has CDR1 KGHDR and CDR2 SFDVKD. V was pared by 5 bases and J by 8 bases, with 14 bases between. The CDR3 runs 14 residues. The CDR3 here is CATSGEESPGELFF. The CDR3 coding sequence is TGTGCCACCAGTGGCGAGGAGAGCCCGGGGGAGCTGTTTTTT.

This clonotype is categorized as medium-sized (0.01 to 0.1%). The chain uses TRBV6-6 and TRBJ2-6; D is uncertain. The V end was cut by 0 bases, the J end by 4 bases, with 7 bases between. CDR3 length: 15 amino acids. Germline lookup yields CDR1 MNHNY and CDR2 SVGAGI (reference sequence). The CDR3 nucleotides read TGTGCCAGCAGTTACTCGGATTCCGGGGCCAACGTCCTGACTTTC. It yields the protein CASSYSDSGANVLTF.

The chain couples TRBV28 to TRBJ2-7, with 10 nucleotides matching TRBD1. The assigned J gene may be wrong: the sequence end matches TRBJ2-4 better. CDR1 is MDHEN and CDR2 is SYDVKM in the germline V gene. The CDR3 consists of 15 residues. The CDR3 reads CASRTGTGDFNIQYF. The CDR3 DNA reads as TGTGCCAGCAGAACCGGGACAGGGGACTTCAACATTCAGTACTTC.

This chain uses TRBV5-1 with TRBJ2-4, with 7 bases matching TRBD1. V lost 0 bases, J lost 7 bases, and 4 bases stayed unmatched. The CDR3 covers 14 residues. CDR1 is SGHRS, CDR2 YFSETQ, per germline. The CDR3 DNA sequence: TGCGCCAGCAGCTTGGGGGACAGTTCGAACATTCAGTACTTC. Residues: CASSLGDSSNIQYF.

This clonotype came up a few times. The gene calls are TRBV16 and TRBJ2-6; 7 bases agree with TRBD1. In germline, CDR1 is KGHSY, CDR2 FQNENV. The CDR3 is 16 residues long. V was pared by 3 bases and J by 0 bases, with 2 bases of the junction left unmatched. Here the CDR3 DNA reads TGTGCCAGCAGCCACCGACAGGGCTCTGGGGCCAACGTCCTGACTTTC. Its translation is CASSHRQGSGANVLTF.

This clonotype was seen many times. The rearrangement uses TRBV3-1 and TRBJ2-5; D is uncertain. Trimming left V 1 base short and J 2 bases short, with 14 bases between. There are 16 residues in the CDR3. CDR1 and CDR2 (germline): LGHDT, YNNKEL (reference sequence). CDR3 sequence reads: CASSQGEGKPQETQYF. The DNA of the CDR3 is TGTGCCAGCAGCCAAGGAGAAGGAAAGCCACAAGAGACCCAGTACTTC.

This clonotype came up a few times. CDR3 region: CASSQVSGRGSGEAQYF. DNA for the CDR3: TGCGCCAGCAGCCAAGTTAGCGGGAGAGGTAGTGGGGAGGCCCAGTACTTC. The chain recombines TRBV4-3 with TRBJ2-7, with 9 bases matching TRBD2. Trimming took 1 base from V and 10 from J; bases not matched to a gene: 17. CDR1 and CDR2 from the germline V gene are LGHNA and YSLEER. This CDR3 comprises 17 residues.

V and J are TRBV6-6 and TRBJ2-7, with D unclear. Germline V gives CDR1 MNHNY, CDR2 SVGAGI (reference sequence). The germline V and J ends were trimmed by 7 bases and 0 bases, with 7 bases remaining between them. This CDR3 contains 12 residues. For the CDR3, the DNA is TGTGCCAGCACGGCGAGCTCCTACGAGCAGTACTTC. This sequence encodes CASTASSYEQYF.

Of note for this clonotype: This may be a read error, as it is one base from a much larger clone. The rearrangement joins TRBV6-1 to TRBJ2-5, with D uncertain. The CDR3 extends over 12 amino acids. Germline CDR1 is MNHNS and CDR2 is SASEGT. Trimming shortened V by 5 bases and J by 11 bases, and 15 bases separated the two germline ends. The CDR3 DNA reads TGTGCCAGCAGTTTAACCCGGAATGAGCAGTACTTC. Translated: CASSLTRNEQYF.

This clonotype came up a few times. The chain has TRBV20-1 and TRBJ2-5, with D tentatively TRBD2 (7 bases). V was trimmed by 5 bases and J by 1 base, leaving 11 bases between them. The CDR3 consists of 13 residues. CDR1 and CDR2 from the germline V gene are DFQATT and SNEGSKA (reference sequence). CDR3 region: CSARGAPQETQYF. In DNA form, the CDR3 reads TGCAGTGCTCGGGGGGCGCCCCAAGAGACCCAGTACTTC.

This clonotype was detected many times. The chain recombines TRBV5-1 with TRBJ1-5; tentative D call: TRBD1 (6 bases). The CDR3 spans 16 residues. Trimming took off 4 bases at V and 4 bases at J, with 18 bases between the two ends. Germline assignment: CDR1 SGHRS and CDR2 YFSETQ. The CDR3: CASSPVSGAVNQPQHF. Written as DNA, the CDR3 is TGCGCCAGCAGCCCCGTGTCGGGGGCGGTAAATCAGCCCCAGCATTTT.

This rearrangement joins TRBV5-1 to TRBJ1-1, with D possibly TRBD1 on 5 matching bases. Germline CDR1 reads SGHRS; CDR2 reads YFSETQ. This CDR3 is 14 amino acids long. The V gene lost 3 bases and the J gene lost 1 base, with 10 bases spanning the gap. CDR3 protein: CASSYRQKNTEAFF. The CDR3 coding sequence is TGCGCCAGCAGCTACCGACAGAAGAACACTGAAGCTTTCTTT.

This clonotype was detected a few times. The chain has TRBV9 and TRBJ2-5; 12 bases fit TRBD2. The V gene's germline CDR1 is SGDLS and CDR2 YYNGEE. The trim removed 2 bases at V and 4 bases at J, leaving 6 bases unmatched. This CDR3 contains 16 residues. CDR3 in amino acids: CASSVLAGGGTETQYF. CDR3 coding DNA: TGTGCCAGCAGCGTTCTAGCGGGAGGGGGGACAGAGACCCAGTACTTC. Drawing the rest from reference TRBV9 and TRBJ2-5, the complete variable domain is DSGVTQTPKHLITATGQRVTLRCSPRSGDLSVYWYQQSLDQGLQFLIQYYNGEERAKGNILERFSAQQFPDLHSELNLSSLELGDSALYFCASSVLAGGGTETQYFGPGTRLLVL.

Concerning this clonotype: A much larger clone is a single base away; this may be a read error. This chain joins TRBV6-5 and TRBJ1-1, with D uncertain. The length of the CDR3 is 13 residues. Between the trimmed V and J ends, which lost 2 bases and 4 bases, there was a span of 8 bases. CDR1 MNHEY and CDR2 SVGAGI come from the germline V gene. Here the CDR3 reads CASSYPRSTEAFF. The CDR3 nucleotides are TGTGCCAGCAGTTACCCGAGGAGCACTGAAGCTTTCTTT.

V gene TRBV29-1 combines with J gene TRBJ2-2, with no clear D. The CDR3 is 14 amino acids. V lost 2 bases to trimming and J lost 5 bases, with 12 bases between them. In germline, CDR1 is SQVTM, CDR2 ANQGSEA. The chain's CDR3 is CSVESPGRTGELFF. The CDR3 nucleotides read TGCAGCGTTGAAAGCCCAGGTCGGACCGGGGAGCTGTTTTTT.

Many counts were recorded for this clonotype. CDR3 sequence: CASSPATGVDEQFF. CDR3 sequence (DNA): TGTGCCAGCTCCCCCGCGACAGGGGTCGATGAGCAGTTCTTC. The chain links TRBV7-9 to TRBJ2-1, with 8 bases lining up with TRBD1. In germline, CDR1 is SEHNR, CDR2 FQNEAQ (reference sequence). The CDR3 is made up of 14 amino acids. Trimming removed 8 bases from V and 8 bases from J; junction bases left unmatched: 11.